This T cell receptor (beta chain) was recovered during a study of human thymus T cells. Corrective cardiac surgery supplied the resected thymus tissue. Concerning this clone: Antigen unknown.

Clones were read by immunoSEQ multiplex PCR, and TCRdb kept only the in-frame ones, dropping some. The sample contains some 80,000 clones, roughly 96% of which appear only once. The CDR3 has 12 amino acids. The study's findings and limits: Related work found strong thymic repertoire overlap between unrelated individuals. Use of V and J genes seemed skewed within the thymic and blood repertoires.

The chain links TRBV12-1 to TRBJ2-1. TRBV12-1 constitutes a pseudogene. The sample consisted of thymus tissue. The sequence derives from a boy younger than two with a congenital heart defect but otherwise immunologically healthy. CDR3 coding DNA: TGTGCCAGCAGCCTCATCAAAAATGAGCAGTTCTTC. Its protein is CASSLIKNEQFF.